This T cell receptor beta chain was identified during a study of CD8+ T cells in alopecia areata. Study-wide results and caveats: Scalp and blood retained many expanded lesional clones during tofacitinib.

It was cDNA, reverse transcribed from extracted RNA, that served as the sequencing template. Repertoires were generated with immunoSEQ multiplex PCR, while TCRdb's copy carries only in-frame clones and drops some. Of 150,000 to 200,000 clones in the sample, around 59% are singletons; the top ten hold 12% to 15%. This CDR3 has 13 residues. Deletions cut 1 base from V and 5 bases from J, with 11 bases between. Per the germline V gene, CDR1 is SQVTM and CDR2 is ANQGSEA. Treatment described: oral pan-JAK inhibitor, 5-10 mg twice daily. This clone was seen a handful of times. The antigen remains undetermined.

The starting material was CD4+ T cells sorted from blood, obtained at week 24, from a patient treated with tofacitinib. The clonotype comes from a human donor with alopecia areata. The chain combines TRBV29-1 with TRBJ2-5, with D tentatively TRBD1 (5 bases). The CDR3 region is CSVEGTRRETQYF. For the CDR3, the DNA is TGCAGCGTTGAAGGGACACGGCGGGAGACCCAGTACTTC.